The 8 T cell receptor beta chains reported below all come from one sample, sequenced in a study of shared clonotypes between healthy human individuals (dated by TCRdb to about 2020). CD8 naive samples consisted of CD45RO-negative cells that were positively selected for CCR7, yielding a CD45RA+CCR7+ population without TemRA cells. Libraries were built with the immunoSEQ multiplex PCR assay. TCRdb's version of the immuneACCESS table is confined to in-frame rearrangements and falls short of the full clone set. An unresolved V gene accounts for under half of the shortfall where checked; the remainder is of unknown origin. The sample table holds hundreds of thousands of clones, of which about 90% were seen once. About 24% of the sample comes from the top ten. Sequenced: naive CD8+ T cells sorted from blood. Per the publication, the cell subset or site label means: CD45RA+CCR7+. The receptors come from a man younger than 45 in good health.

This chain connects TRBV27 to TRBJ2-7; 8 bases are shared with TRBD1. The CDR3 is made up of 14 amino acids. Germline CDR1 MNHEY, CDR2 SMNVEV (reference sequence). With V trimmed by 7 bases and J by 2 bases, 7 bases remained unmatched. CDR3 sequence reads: CASTDHRGAYEQYF. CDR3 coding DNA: TGTGCCAGCACGGACCACAGGGGGGCCTACGAGCAGTACTTC.

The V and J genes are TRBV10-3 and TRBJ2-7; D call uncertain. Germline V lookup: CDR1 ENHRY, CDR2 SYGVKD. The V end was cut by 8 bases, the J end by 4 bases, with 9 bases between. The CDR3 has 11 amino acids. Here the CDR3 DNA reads TGTGCCATCGCCCACTCATACGAGCAGTACTTC. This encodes CAIAHSYEQYF.

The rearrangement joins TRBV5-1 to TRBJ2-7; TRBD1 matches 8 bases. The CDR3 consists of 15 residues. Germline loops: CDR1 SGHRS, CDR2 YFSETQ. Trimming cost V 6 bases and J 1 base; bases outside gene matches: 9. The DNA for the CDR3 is TGCGCCAGCACCGTGCGACAGGGGTCGTCCTACGAGCAGTACTTC. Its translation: CASTVRQGSSYEQYF.

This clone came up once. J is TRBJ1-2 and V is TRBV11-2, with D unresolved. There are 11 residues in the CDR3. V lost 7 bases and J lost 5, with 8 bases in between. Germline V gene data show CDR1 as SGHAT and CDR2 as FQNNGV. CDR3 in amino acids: CASTAEYGYTF. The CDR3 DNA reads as TGTGCCAGCACCGCGGAATATGGCTACACCTTC. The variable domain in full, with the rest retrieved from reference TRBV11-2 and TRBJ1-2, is EAGVAQSPRYKIIEKRQSVAFWCNPISGHATLYWYQQILGQGPKLLIQFQNNGVVDDSQLPKDRFSAERLKGVDSTLKIQPAKLEDSAVYLCASTAEYGYTFGSGTRLTVV.

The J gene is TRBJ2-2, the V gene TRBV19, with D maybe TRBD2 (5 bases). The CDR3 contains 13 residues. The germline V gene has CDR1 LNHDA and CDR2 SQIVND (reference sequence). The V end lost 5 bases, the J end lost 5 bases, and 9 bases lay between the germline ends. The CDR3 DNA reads TGTGCCAGTAGTGTACTAGTAACCGGGGAGCTGTTTTTT. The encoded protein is CASSVLVTGELFF.

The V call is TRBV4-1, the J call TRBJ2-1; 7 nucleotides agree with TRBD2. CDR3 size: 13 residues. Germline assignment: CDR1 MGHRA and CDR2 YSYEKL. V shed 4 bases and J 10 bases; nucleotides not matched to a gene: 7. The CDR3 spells CASSLGLGREQFF. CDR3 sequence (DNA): TGCGCCAGCAGCCTCGGACTAGGGCGGGAGCAGTTCTTC.

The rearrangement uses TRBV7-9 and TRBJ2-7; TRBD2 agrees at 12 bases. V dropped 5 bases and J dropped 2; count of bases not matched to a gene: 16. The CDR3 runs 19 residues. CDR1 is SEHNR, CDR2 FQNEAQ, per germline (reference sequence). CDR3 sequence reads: CASSPTSGRPSLLPYEQYF. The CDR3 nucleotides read TGTGCCAGCAGCCCGACTAGCGGGAGACCTTCATTACTGCCCTACGAGCAGTACTTC.

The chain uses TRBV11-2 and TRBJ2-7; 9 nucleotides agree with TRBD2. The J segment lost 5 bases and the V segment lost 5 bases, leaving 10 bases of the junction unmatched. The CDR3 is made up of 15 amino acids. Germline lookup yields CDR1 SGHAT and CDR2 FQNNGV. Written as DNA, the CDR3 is TGTGCCAGCAGCGCAATCGCTAGCGGGGTCCACGAGCAGTACTTC. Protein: CASSAIASGVHEQYF.